This T cell receptor beta chain was identified during a study of blood T cells in healthy people across ages. The study's findings and limits: Because donor CMV status was unknown, expanded clonotype changes were possibly confounded. Higher diversity and more naive CD4+ cells were features of long-lived donors, compared to aged donors.

The V gene's germline CDR1 is LGHNA and CDR2 YSLEER. This CDR3 spans 14 amino acids. V shed 6 bases, J shed 11 bases, and the junction held 13 bases outside the gene matches. Points on this clonotype: Its antigen is not identified.

Through a sample-barcoded 5' primer and a J-beta primer mix, a second PCR was run for roughly 6 to 11 cycles. TCRdb analysed the 5' RACE reads with MiXCR anew, one entry per CDR3 protein. The sample shows approximately 800,000 distinct CDR3 sequences, 58% of them seen only once. This TCR came from a man between 25 and 39 years old in good health. The sample consisted of blood. The genes are TRBV4-3 and TRBJ2-5, with 9 bases aligning to TRBD1. This CDR3 reads CASRRDRVEGEQYF. As DNA, the CDR3 is TGCGCCAGCAGGAGGGACAGGGTAGAGGGGGAGCAGTACTTC.